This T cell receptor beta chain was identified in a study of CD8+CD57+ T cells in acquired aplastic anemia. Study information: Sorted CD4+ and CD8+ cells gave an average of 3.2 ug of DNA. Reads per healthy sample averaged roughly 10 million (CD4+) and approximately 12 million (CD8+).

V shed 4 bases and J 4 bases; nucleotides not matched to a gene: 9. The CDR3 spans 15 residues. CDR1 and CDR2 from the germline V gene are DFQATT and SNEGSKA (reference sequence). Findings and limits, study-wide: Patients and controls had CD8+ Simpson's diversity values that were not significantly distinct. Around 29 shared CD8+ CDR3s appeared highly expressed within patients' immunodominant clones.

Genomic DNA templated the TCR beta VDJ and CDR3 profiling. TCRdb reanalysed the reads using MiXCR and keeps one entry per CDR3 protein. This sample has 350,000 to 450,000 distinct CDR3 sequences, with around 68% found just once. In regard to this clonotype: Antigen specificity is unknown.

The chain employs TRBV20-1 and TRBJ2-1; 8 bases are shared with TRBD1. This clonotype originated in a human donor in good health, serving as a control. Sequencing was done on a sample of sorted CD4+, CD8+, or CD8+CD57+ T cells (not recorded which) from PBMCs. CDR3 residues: CSANDPGQAYNEQFF. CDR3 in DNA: TGCAGTGCTAACGACCCGGGACAGGCGTACAATGAGCAGTTCTTC.